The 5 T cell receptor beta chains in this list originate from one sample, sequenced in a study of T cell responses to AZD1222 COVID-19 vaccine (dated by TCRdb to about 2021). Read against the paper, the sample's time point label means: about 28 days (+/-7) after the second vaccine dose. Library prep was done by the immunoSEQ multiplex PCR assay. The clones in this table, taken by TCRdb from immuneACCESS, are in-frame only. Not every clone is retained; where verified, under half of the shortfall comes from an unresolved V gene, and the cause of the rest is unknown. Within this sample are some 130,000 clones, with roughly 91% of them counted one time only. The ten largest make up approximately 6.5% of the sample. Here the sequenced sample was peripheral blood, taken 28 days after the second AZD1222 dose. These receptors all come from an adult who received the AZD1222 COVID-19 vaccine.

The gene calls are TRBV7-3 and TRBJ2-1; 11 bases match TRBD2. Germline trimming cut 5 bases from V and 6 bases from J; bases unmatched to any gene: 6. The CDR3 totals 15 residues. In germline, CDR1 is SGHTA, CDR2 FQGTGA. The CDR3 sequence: CASSVAGGRGNEQFF. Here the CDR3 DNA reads TGTGCCAGCAGCGTAGCGGGGGGGCGTGGCAATGAGCAGTTCTTC.

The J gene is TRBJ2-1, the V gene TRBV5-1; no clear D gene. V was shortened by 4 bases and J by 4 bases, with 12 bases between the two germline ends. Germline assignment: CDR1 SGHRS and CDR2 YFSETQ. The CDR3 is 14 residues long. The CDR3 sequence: CASSGFGAYNEQFF. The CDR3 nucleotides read TGCGCCAGCAGCGGATTCGGAGCATACAATGAGCAGTTCTTC.

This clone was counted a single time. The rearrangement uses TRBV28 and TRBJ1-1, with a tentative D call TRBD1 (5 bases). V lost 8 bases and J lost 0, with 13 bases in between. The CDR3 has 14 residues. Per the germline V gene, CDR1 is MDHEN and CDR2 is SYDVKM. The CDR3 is CASEGFSMNTEAFF. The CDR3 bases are TGTGCCAGCGAGGGGTTTTCCATGAACACTGAAGCTTTCTTT. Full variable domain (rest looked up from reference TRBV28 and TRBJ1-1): DVKVTQSSRYLVKRTGEKVFLECVQDMDHENMFWYRQDPGLGLRLIYFSYDVKMKEKGDIPEGYSVSREKKERFSLILESASTNQTSMYLCASEGFSMNTEAFFGQGTRLTVV.

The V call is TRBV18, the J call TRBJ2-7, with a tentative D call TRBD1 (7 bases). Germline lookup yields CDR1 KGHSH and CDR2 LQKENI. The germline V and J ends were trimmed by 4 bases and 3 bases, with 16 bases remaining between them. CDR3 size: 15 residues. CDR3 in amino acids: CASSLPRQGGYEQYF. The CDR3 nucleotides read TGTGCCAGCTCACTACCTAGACAGGGAGGCTACGAGCAGTACTTC.

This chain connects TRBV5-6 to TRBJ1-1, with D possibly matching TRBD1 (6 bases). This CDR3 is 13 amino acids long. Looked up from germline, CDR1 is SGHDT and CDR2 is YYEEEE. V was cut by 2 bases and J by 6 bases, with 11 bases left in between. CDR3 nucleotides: TGTGCCAGCAGCTTCATCAGGGGCGCTGAAGCTTTCTTT. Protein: CASSFIRGAEAFF.